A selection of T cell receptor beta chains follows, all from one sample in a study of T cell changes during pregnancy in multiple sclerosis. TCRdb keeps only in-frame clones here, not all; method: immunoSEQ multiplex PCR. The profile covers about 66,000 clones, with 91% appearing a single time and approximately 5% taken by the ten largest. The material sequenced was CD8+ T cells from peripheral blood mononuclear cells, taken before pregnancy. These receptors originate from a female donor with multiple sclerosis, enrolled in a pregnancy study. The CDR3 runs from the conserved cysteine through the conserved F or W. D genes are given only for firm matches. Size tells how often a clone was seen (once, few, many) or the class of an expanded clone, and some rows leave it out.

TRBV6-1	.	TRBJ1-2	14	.	CASRSGTSVYGYTF	TGTGCCAGCAGGTCCGGGACATCCGTCTATGGCTACACCTTC
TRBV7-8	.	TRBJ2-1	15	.	CASSPDSSSYNEQFF	TGTGCCAGCAGTCCCGACTCTAGCTCCTACAATGAGCAGTTCTTC
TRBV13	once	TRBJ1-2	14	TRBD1	CASKEGGGVYGYTF	TGTGCCAGCAAAGAAGGAGGGGGCGTCTATGGCTACACCTTC
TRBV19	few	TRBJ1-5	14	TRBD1	CASSEGQVYQPQHF	TGTGCCAGTAGTGAGGGACAGGTATATCAGCCCCAGCATTTT
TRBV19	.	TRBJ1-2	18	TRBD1	CASQGPLRDRVWSYGYTF	TGTGCCAGTCAAGGTCCCCTCCGGGACAGGGTGTGGAGCTATGGCTACACCTTC
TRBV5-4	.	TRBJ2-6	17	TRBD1	CASGQGQAISGANVLTF	TGTGCCAGCGGCCAGGGACAGGCCATCTCTGGGGCCAACGTCCTGACTTTC
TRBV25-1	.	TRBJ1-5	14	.	CASSEGGGNQPQHF	TGTGCCAGCAGTGAGGGGGGAGGGAATCAGCCCCAGCATTTT
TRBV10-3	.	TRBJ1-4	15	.	CAISDRGDSNEKLFF	TGTGCCATCAGTGATCGAGGAGACAGTAATGAAAAACTGTTTTTT
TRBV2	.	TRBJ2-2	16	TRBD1	CASSDTGVGKTGELFF	TGTGCCAGCAGTGATACAGGGGTGGGGAAGACCGGGGAGCTGTTTTTT
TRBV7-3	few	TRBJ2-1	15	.	CASSPTGFDGNEQFF	TGTGCCAGCAGCCCTACAGGTTTTGATGGCAATGAGCAGTTCTTC
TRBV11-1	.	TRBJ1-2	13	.	CASSKDSPKGYTF	TGTGCCAGCAGCAAGGACAGCCCCAAAGGCTACACCTTC
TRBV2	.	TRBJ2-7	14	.	CASSGPLGPYEQYF	TGTGCCAGCAGTGGCCCCCTGGGCCCCTACGAGCAGTACTTC
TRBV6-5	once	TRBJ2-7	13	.	CASNSGHHYEQYF	TGTGCCAGCAACTCCGGACACCACTACGAGCAGTACTTC
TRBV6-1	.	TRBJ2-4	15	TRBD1	CASSEVGGVGNIQYF	TGTGCCAGCAGTGAAGTAGGGGGCGTGGGAAACATTCAGTACTTC
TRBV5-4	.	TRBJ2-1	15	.	CASRQEGLGLAEQFF	TGTGCCAGCAGGCAGGAGGGCCTAGGGTTGGCTGAGCAGTTCTTC
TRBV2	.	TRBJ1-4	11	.	CASFGNEKLFF	TGTGCCAGCTTCGGGAATGAAAAACTGTTTTTT
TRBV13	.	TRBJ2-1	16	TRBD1	CASSLAPGGAYNEQFF	TGTGCCAGCAGCTTGGCCCCAGGGGGCGCCTACAATGAGCAGTTCTTC
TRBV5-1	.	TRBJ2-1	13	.	CASSYDRSNEQFF	TGCGCCAGCAGTTATGACAGGTCCAATGAGCAGTTCTTC
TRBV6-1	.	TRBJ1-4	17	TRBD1	CASSEAIGTGKGEKLFF	TGTGCCAGCAGTGAAGCGATCGGGACAGGGAAGGGTGAAAAACTGTTTTTT
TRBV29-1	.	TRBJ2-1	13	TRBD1	CSVELQGNNEQFF	TGCAGCGTTGAACTACAGGGGAATAATGAGCAGTTCTTC
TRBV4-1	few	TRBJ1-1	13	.	CASSQVQGTEAFF	TGCGCCAGCAGCCAGGTACAGGGCACTGAAGCTTTCTTT
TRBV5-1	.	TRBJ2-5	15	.	CASSSYRDYQETQYF	TGCGCCAGCAGCTCTTACCGGGACTACCAAGAGACCCAGTACTTC
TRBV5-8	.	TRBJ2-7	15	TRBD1	CASSPERGLSYEQYF	TGTGCCAGCAGCCCGGAGAGGGGGCTTTCCTACGAGCAGTACTTC
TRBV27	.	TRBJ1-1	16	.	CASSLSFESMDTEAFF	TGTGCCAGCAGTTTGAGTTTTGAGTCGATGGACACTGAAGCTTTCTTT
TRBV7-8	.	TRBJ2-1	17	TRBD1	CASSLPGQGRPYNEQFF	TGTGCCAGCAGCTTACCGGGACAGGGGCGACCCTACAATGAGCAGTTCTTC
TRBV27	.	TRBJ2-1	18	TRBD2	CASRLGLAGGASYNEQFF	TGTGCCAGCAGATTAGGGCTAGCGGGGGGTGCCTCCTACAATGAGCAGTTCTTC
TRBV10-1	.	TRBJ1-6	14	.	CASSDPGENSPLHF	TGCGCCAGCAGTGACCCAGGGGAGAATTCACCCCTCCACTTT
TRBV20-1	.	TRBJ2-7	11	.	CSPTLGGEQYF	TGCAGTCCCACCCTGGGGGGCGAGCAGTACTTC
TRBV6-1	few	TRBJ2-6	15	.	CASSAQRSGANVLTF	TGTGCCAGCAGTGCTCAGCGCTCTGGGGCCAACGTCCTGACTTTC
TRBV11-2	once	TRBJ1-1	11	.	CASSLGTEAFF	TGTGCCAGCAGCCTCGGGACAGAAGCTTTCTTT
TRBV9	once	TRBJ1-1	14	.	CASSGGGVNTEAFF	TGTGCCAGCAGCGGGGGGGGTGTAAACACTGAAGCTTTCTTT
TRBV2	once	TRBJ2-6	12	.	CASSAGNNVLTF	TGTGCCAGCAGTGCAGGAAACAACGTCCTGACTTTC
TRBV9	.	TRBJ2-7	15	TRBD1	CASSQGTGGSYEQYF	TGTGCCAGCAGCCAAGGGACAGGGGGTTCCTACGAGCAGTACTTC
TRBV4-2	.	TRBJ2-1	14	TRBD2	CASSQDSLSGGPFF	TGTGCCAGCAGCCAAGATTCCCTTAGCGGGGGACCTTTCTTC
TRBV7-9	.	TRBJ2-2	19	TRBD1	CASSTSPGTGNHRTGELFF	TGTGCCAGCAGCACGAGTCCCGGGACAGGGAATCACAGGACCGGGGAGCTGTTTTTT
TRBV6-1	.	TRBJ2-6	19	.	CASSEPEGAPSSGANVLTF	TGTGCCAGCAGTGAACCGGAGGGCGCGCCTAGCTCTGGGGCCAACGTCCTGACTTTC
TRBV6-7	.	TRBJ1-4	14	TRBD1	CASSGGQVRGGLFF	TGTGCCAGCTCTGGGGGACAGGTCCGTGGGGGACTGTTTTTT
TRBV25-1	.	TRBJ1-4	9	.	CASTGKLFF	TGTGCCAGCACGGGTAAACTGTTTTTT
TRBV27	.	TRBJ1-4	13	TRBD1	CASRTGGDEKLFF	TGTGCCAGTCGGACAGGGGGAGATGAAAAACTGTTTTTT
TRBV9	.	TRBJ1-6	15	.	CASSVGGQEDSPLHF	TGTGCCAGCAGCGTAGGGGGGCAGGAAGATTCACCCCTCCACTTT
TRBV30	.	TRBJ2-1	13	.	CAWTGSGRNEQFF	TGTGCCTGGACTGGGTCAGGGCGCAATGAGCAGTTCTTC
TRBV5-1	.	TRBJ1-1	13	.	CASAGIMDTEAFF	TGCGCCAGTGCAGGGATTATGGACACTGAAGCTTTCTTT
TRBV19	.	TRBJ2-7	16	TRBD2	CASSIGVGGLVGEQYF	TGTGCCAGTAGTATAGGGGTCGGTGGACTAGTCGGCGAGCAGTACTTC
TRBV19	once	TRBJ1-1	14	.	CASISRTANTEAFF	TGTGCCAGTATTAGTAGGACAGCGAACACTGAAGCTTTCTTT
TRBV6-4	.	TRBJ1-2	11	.	CAKTSNYGYTF	TGTGCCAAAACATCTAACTATGGCTACACCTTC
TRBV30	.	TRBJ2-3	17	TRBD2	CAWSGTSGGASTDTQYF	TGTGCCTGGAGTGGGACTAGCGGGGGCGCTAGCACAGATACGCAGTATTTT
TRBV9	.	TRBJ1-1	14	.	CASSPTGFGTEAFF	TGTGCCAGCAGCCCCACAGGTTTTGGTACTGAAGCTTTCTTT
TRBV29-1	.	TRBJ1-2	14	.	CSVEDSIGVGGYTF	TGCAGCGTTGAAGATTCTATAGGGGTCGGAGGCTACACCTTC
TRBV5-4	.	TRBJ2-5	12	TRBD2	CASIGGEETQYF	TGTGCCTCGATCGGGGGGGAAGAGACCCAGTACTTC
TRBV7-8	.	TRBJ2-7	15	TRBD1	CASSDTDRGRYEQYF	TGTGCCAGCAGCGATACCGACAGGGGTCGGTACGAGCAGTACTTC
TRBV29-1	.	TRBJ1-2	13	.	CSVVEVENYGYTF	TGCAGCGTAGTGGAGGTTGAAAACTATGGCTACACCTTC
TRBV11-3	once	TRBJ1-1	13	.	CASSFQENTEAFF	TGTGCCAGCAGCTTCCAGGAGAACACTGAAGCTTTCTTT
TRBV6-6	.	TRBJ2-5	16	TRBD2	CASRPGGSGDQETQYF	TGTGCCAGCAGACCCGGCGGTAGCGGGGACCAAGAGACCCAGTACTTC
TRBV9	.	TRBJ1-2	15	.	CASSPSGFPGYGYTF	TGTGCCAGCAGCCCCTCAGGGTTCCCAGGCTATGGCTACACCTTC
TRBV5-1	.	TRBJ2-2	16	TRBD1	CASSFLTGRNTGELFF	TGCGCCAGCAGCTTTTTGACAGGGCGAAACACCGGGGAGCTGTTTTTT
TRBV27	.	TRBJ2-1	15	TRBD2	CASRTGTSSYNEQFF	TGTGCCAGCAGGACCGGGACTAGCTCTTACAATGAGCAGTTCTTC
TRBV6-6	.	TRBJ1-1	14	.	CASSYDRTNTEAFF	TGTGCCAGCAGCTACGACAGGACGAACACTGAAGCTTTCTTT